These T cell receptor beta chains were read from a single sample in a study of a mutant IDH1 vaccine in newly diagnosed glioma. The antigens for these receptors are not known. Clones were read by immunoSEQ multiplex PCR, and TCRdb kept only the in-frame ones, dropping some. The table includes under 40,000 clones, roughly 78% detected once. The sample was PBMCs, taken from a glioma patient whose treatment included an IDH1 peptide vaccine. Source of these receptors: a man younger than 45 with glioma. The CDR3 runs from the conserved cysteine through the conserved F or W. A D gene is named only where the DNA matches it firmly. Expanded clones are given a class, and other clones once, few, many or no size at all.

j_call	v_call	d_call	clone_size	cdr3_aa	cdr3_nt
TRBJ1-5	TRBV6-6	.	.	CASSYLDRINQPQHF	TGTGCCAGCAGTTATCTAGACAGGATCAATCAGCCCCAGCATTTT
TRBJ1-5	TRBV6-5	.	.	CASSYGPSQPQHF	TGTGCCAGCAGTTACGGCCCGAGCCAGCCCCAGCATTTT
TRBJ2-7	TRBV18	.	once	CASSTPGGRAEQYF	TGTGCCAGCTCAACCCCAGGCGGTAGGGCCGAGCAGTACTTC
TRBJ1-2	TRBV13	.	.	CASSTHRPTGGIYGYTF	TGTGCCAGCAGCACCCACCGGCCAACGGGGGGTATTTATGGCTACACCTTC
TRBJ2-4	TRBV30	.	.	CAWSVIMGRINIQYF	TGTGCCTGGAGTGTAATTATGGGGCGGATAAACATTCAGTACTTC
TRBJ2-2	TRBV5-1	.	once	CASSLSQGTTGELFF	TGCGCCAGCAGCTTGAGTCAGGGGACCACCGGGGAGCTGTTTTTT
TRBJ2-7	TRBV7-2	.	.	CASSVSSYEQYF	TGTGCCAGCAGCGTTAGCTCCTACGAGCAGTACTTC
TRBJ1-4	TRBV29-1	.	few	CSVRSGDEKLFF	TGCAGCGTCCGTTCGGGAGATGAAAAACTGTTTTTT
TRBJ2-7	TRBV25-1	TRBD1	.	CASSDGGTGFLDEQYF	TGTGCCAGCAGTGATGGAGGGACAGGGTTTTTGGACGAGCAGTACTTC
TRBJ2-5	TRBV5-4	.	.	CASSLEGPLETQYF	TGTGCCAGCAGCTTGGAGGGACCTTTGGAGACCCAGTACTTC
TRBJ1-1	TRBV9	.	once	CASSSSSSLNTEAFF	TGTGCCAGCAGCAGCTCGTCTTCTTTGAACACTGAAGCTTTCTTT
TRBJ1-5	TRBV19	.	.	CASSINRDPNQPQHF	TGTGCCAGTAGTATAAACAGGGATCCCAATCAGCCCCAGCATTTT
TRBJ1-1	TRBV27	TRBD1	few	CASRRPGTGLGTEAFF	TGTGCCAGCAGGCGTCCCGGGACAGGGTTGGGCACTGAAGCTTTCTTT
TRBJ2-7	TRBV5-5	TRBD1	.	CASSSGQGWNEQYF	TGTGCCAGCAGCTCCGGACAGGGGTGGAACGAGCAGTACTTC
TRBJ1-1	TRBV5-4	.	few	CASSLDLAVNTEAFF	TGTGCCAGCAGCTTGGATTTAGCTGTGAACACTGAAGCTTTCTTT
TRBJ1-2	TRBV10-2	.	.	CASSDPWGAPNYGYTF	TGCGCCAGCAGTGACCCGTGGGGGGCTCCGAACTATGGCTACACCTTC
TRBJ2-7	TRBV6-5	.	.	CASSRSGIPSYEQYF	TGTGCCAGCAGTCGCTCAGGGATACCCTCCTACGAGCAGTACTTC
TRBJ1-4	TRBV7-9	TRBD1	.	CASSANRGRFLANEKLFF	TGTGCCAGCAGCGCTAACAGGGGGCGCTTCCTGGCTAATGAAAAACTGTTTTTT
TRBJ2-7	TRBV5-6	.	.	CASSLGQSYEQYF	TGTGCCAGCAGCTTGGGACAGTCCTACGAGCAGTACTTC
TRBJ1-2	TRBV4-3	.	few	CASSQDPGTYYGYTF	TGCGCCAGCAGCCAAGATCCAGGTACCTACTATGGCTACACCTTC